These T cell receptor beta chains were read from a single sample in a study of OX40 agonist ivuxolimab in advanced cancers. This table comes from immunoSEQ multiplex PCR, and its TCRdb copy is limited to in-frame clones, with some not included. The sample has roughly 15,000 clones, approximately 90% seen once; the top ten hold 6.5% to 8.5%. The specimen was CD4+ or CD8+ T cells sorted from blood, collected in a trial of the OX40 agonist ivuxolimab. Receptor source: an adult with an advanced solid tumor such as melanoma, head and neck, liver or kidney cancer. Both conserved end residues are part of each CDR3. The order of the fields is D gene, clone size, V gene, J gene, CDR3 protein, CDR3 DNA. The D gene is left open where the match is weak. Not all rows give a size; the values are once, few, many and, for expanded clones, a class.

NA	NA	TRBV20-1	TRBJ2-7	CSAPDSYEQYF	TGCAGTGCCCCAGATTCCTACGAGCAGTACTTC
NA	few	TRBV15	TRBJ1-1	CATSRDGVKGTEAFF	TGTGCCACCAGCAGAGATGGAGTGAAGGGGACTGAAGCTTTCTTT
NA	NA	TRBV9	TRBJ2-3	CASSPLLGGSTDTQYF	TGTGCCAGCAGCCCGCTACTGGGGGGTAGCACAGATACGCAGTATTTT
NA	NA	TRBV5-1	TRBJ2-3	CASSLGQGADTQYF	TGCGCCAGCAGCTTGGGTCAGGGAGCAGATACGCAGTATTTT
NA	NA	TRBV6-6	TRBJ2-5	CASSYSQETQYF	TGTGCCAGCAGTTACTCTCAAGAGACCCAGTACTTC
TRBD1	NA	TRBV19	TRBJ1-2	CASTQGARDYGYTF	TGTGCCAGTACCCAGGGGGCGAGGGACTATGGCTACACCTTC
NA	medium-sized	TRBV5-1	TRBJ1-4	CASSLDSNEKLFF	TGCGCCAGCAGCTTGGACAGTAATGAAAAACTGTTTTTT
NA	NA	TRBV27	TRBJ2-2	CASSSRAPNTGELFF	TGTGCCAGCAGTTCCAGGGCACCGAACACCGGGGAGCTGTTTTTT
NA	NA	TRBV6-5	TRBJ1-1	CASVGSTAEAFF	TGTGCCAGCGTTGGAAGTACGGCTGAAGCTTTCTTT
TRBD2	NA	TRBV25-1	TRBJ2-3	CASTKSGGTDTQYF	TGTGCCAGCACCAAAAGCGGGGGCACAGATACGCAGTATTTT
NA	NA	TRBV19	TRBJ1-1	CASSRWVEAFF	TGTGCCAGTAGTCGATGGGTGGAAGCTTTCTTT
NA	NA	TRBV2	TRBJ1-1	CASGWDRGGTEAFF	TGTGCCAGCGGGTGGGACCGAGGAGGCACTGAAGCTTTCTTT
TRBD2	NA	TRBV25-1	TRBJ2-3	CASSEWGDYTDTQYF	TGTGCCAGCAGTGAATGGGGGGACTACACAGATACGCAGTATTTT
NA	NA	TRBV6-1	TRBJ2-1	CASTGGQGYNEQFF	TGTGCCAGCACCGGGGGCCAGGGCTACAATGAGCAGTTCTTC
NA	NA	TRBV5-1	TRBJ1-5	CASSLMGSANQPQHF	TGCGCCAGCAGCTTGATGGGGTCGGCCAATCAGCCCCAGCATTTT
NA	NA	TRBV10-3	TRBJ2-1	CAISERGANSLIDVQFF	TGTGCCATCAGTGAACGGGGGGCTAATAGTCTTATAGATGTGCAGTTCTTC
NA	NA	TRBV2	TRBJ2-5	CASSESNRRETQYF	TGTGCCAGCAGCGAATCCAACAGGAGGGAGACCCAGTACTTC
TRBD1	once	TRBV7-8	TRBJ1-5	CASSLAGTADQPQHF	TGTGCCAGCAGCTTAGCAGGGACAGCAGATCAGCCCCAGCATTTT
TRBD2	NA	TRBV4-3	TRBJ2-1	CASSQDRLAFINEQFF	TGCGCCAGCAGCCAAGATAGACTAGCTTTCATCAATGAGCAGTTCTTC
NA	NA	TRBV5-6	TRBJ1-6	CASSLVGGGQFTLHF	TGTGCCAGCAGCTTGGTGGGGGGGGGTCAATTCACCCTCCACTTT
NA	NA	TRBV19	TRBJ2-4	CASTPRTPRDDKNIQYF	TGTGCCAGTACCCCAAGGACCCCCAGAGACGACAAAAACATTCAGTACTTC
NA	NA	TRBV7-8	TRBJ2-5	CASSPDTASSTQYF	TGTGCCAGCAGCCCGGACACGGCTTCGTCGACCCAGTACTTC
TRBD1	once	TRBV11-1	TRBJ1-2	CASSSKDRPRSGYTF	TGTGCCAGCAGCTCAAAGGACAGGCCAAGGTCGGGCTACACCTTC
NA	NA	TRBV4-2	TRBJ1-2	CASARGGSDYGYTF	TGTGCCAGCGCCCGCGGGGGCAGTGACTATGGCTACACCTTC
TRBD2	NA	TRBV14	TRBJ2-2	CASSLRTSGAYTGELFF	TGTGCCAGCAGCCTTAGGACTAGCGGGGCGTACACCGGGGAGCTGTTTTTT
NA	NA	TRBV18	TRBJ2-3	CASSDRTDTQYF	TGTGCCAGCTCGGATCGCACAGATACGCAGTATTTT
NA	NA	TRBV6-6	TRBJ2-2	CASSATGELFF	TGTGCCAGCAGTGCGACCGGGGAGCTGTTTTTT